Listed below are T cell receptor beta chains from one sample, sequenced in a study of radiotherapy plus CTLA-4 blockade in lung cancer. Assay: immunoSEQ multiplex PCR; the TCRdb copy retains only in-frame clones and omits some. The table lists some 100,000 clones, 78% of them singletons. The input for sequencing was peripheral blood, taken from a patient treated with radiotherapy plus ipilimumab. All receptors derive from a human donor with non-small cell lung cancer who had a partial response to radiotherapy plus ipilimumab. Each CDR3 is given with its conserved first and last residue. The D gene is left open where the match is weak. Size is stated for part of the rows, as once, few or many counts, or as a class when the clone is expanded.

v_call: TRBV4-3
clone_size: NA
j_call: TRBJ2-3
d_call: NA
cdr3_aa: CASSHWGGGTDTQYF
cdr3_nt: TGCGCCAGCAGCCATTGGGGGGGCGGCACAGATACGCAGTATTTT

v_call: TRBV5-1
clone_size: once
j_call: TRBJ1-1
d_call: NA
cdr3_aa: CASSPIPQGTQNTEAFF
cdr3_nt: TGCGCCAGCAGCCCTATCCCACAGGGTACACAGAACACTGAAGCTTTCTTT

v_call: TRBV15
clone_size: NA
j_call: TRBJ1-4
d_call: TRBD1
cdr3_aa: CATSRDMTGKRELFF
cdr3_nt: TGTGCCACCAGCAGAGATATGACAGGGAAAAGGGAACTGTTTTTT

v_call: TRBV7-9
clone_size: NA
j_call: TRBJ2-5
d_call: NA
cdr3_aa: CASSLGPETQYF
cdr3_nt: TGTGCCAGCAGCTTAGGGCCAGAGACCCAGTACTTC

v_call: TRBV15
clone_size: NA
j_call: TRBJ2-7
d_call: NA
cdr3_aa: CATSRASEQYF
cdr3_nt: TGTGCCACCAGCAGAGCTAGCGAGCAGTACTTC

v_call: TRBV6-1
clone_size: few
j_call: TRBJ1-6
d_call: NA
cdr3_aa: CASSEPLSSYNSPLHF
cdr3_nt: TGTGCCAGCAGTGAGCCCCTGAGCTCCTATAATTCACCCCTCCACTTT

v_call: TRBV9
clone_size: few
j_call: TRBJ1-6
d_call: NA
cdr3_aa: CASSPQTGNSPLHF
cdr3_nt: TGTGCCAGCAGCCCCCAAACGGGTAATTCACCCCTCCACTTT

v_call: TRBV19
clone_size: NA
j_call: TRBJ2-1
d_call: TRBD2
cdr3_aa: CASSIGPLAGAEQFF
cdr3_nt: TGTGCCAGTAGTATAGGTCCCCTAGCGGGAGCTGAGCAGTTCTTC

v_call: TRBV14
clone_size: NA
j_call: TRBJ2-3
d_call: NA
cdr3_aa: CASSTGHHTQYF
cdr3_nt: TGTGCCAGCAGTACGGGACATCATACGCAGTATTTT

v_call: TRBV18
clone_size: NA
j_call: TRBJ2-2
d_call: NA
cdr3_aa: CASSPRQAHTGELFF
cdr3_nt: TGTGCCAGCTCACCACGGCAGGCCCACACCGGGGAGCTGTTTTTT

v_call: TRBV7-2
clone_size: NA
j_call: TRBJ2-7
d_call: TRBD1
cdr3_aa: CASSSPSRTGYEQYF
cdr3_nt: TGTGCCAGCAGCTCTCCCTCGCGGACAGGATACGAGCAGTACTTC

v_call: TRBV5-1
clone_size: NA
j_call: TRBJ2-1
d_call: TRBD2
cdr3_aa: CASSLAGVYNEQFF
cdr3_nt: TGCGCCAGCAGCTTAGCGGGGGTCTACAATGAGCAGTTCTTC

v_call: TRBV13
clone_size: NA
j_call: TRBJ2-1
d_call: TRBD2
cdr3_aa: CASSIGGRTGGTEQFF
cdr3_nt: TGTGCCAGCAGCATCGGCGGGAGAACGGGGGGAACAGAGCAGTTCTTC

v_call: TRBV7-9
clone_size: NA
j_call: TRBJ2-3
d_call: TRBD1
cdr3_aa: CASSLGDRDTDTQYF
cdr3_nt: TGTGCCAGCAGCTTGGGGGACAGGGATACAGATACGCAGTATTTT

v_call: TRBV18
clone_size: NA
j_call: TRBJ1-1
d_call: NA
cdr3_aa: CATVRSMNTEAFF
cdr3_nt: TGTGCCACCGTTAGGAGCATGAACACTGAAGCTTTCTTT

v_call: TRBV7-2
clone_size: NA
j_call: TRBJ1-5
d_call: NA
cdr3_aa: CASQQSGGNQPQHF
cdr3_nt: TGTGCCAGTCAGCAGTCCGGGGGGAATCAGCCCCAGCATTTT

v_call: TRBV6-6
clone_size: once
j_call: TRBJ1-5
d_call: NA
cdr3_aa: CASSYSGENNQPQHF
cdr3_nt: TGTGCCAGCAGTTACTCGGGAGAAAACAATCAGCCCCAGCATTTT

v_call: TRBV7-9
clone_size: NA
j_call: TRBJ2-1
d_call: TRBD2
cdr3_aa: CASSLGLAGGRDEQFF
cdr3_nt: TGTGCCAGCAGCTTGGGACTAGCGGGAGGCCGAGATGAGCAGTTCTTC

v_call: TRBV7-3
clone_size: NA
j_call: TRBJ2-5
d_call: TRBD2
cdr3_aa: CASSLSSGSGTQYF
cdr3_nt: TGTGCCAGCAGCTTGAGTAGCGGGTCCGGGACCCAGTACTTC

v_call: TRBV5-1
clone_size: NA
j_call: TRBJ1-2
d_call: NA
cdr3_aa: CASSLAGEGYGYTF
cdr3_nt: TGCGCCAGCAGCTTGGCGGGGGAAGGCTATGGCTACACCTTC

v_call: TRBV28
clone_size: NA
j_call: TRBJ1-1
d_call: TRBD1
cdr3_aa: CASTRQGARDTEAFF
cdr3_nt: TGTGCCAGCACCAGACAGGGGGCTAGGGACACTGAAGCTTTCTTT

v_call: TRBV5-4
clone_size: NA
j_call: TRBJ2-1
d_call: NA
cdr3_aa: CASTPEPARGSEQFF
cdr3_nt: TGTGCCAGCACTCCCGAACCGGCCCGAGGGAGTGAGCAGTTCTTC

v_call: TRBV29-1
clone_size: NA
j_call: TRBJ1-2
d_call: TRBD1
cdr3_aa: CSVGGTADHYGYTF
cdr3_nt: TGCAGCGTTGGAGGGACAGCCGACCACTATGGCTACACCTTC

v_call: TRBV28
clone_size: NA
j_call: TRBJ1-2
d_call: TRBD1
cdr3_aa: CASSGQGPGYTF
cdr3_nt: TGTGCCAGCAGTGGACAGGGACCTGGCTACACCTTC

v_call: TRBV11-2
clone_size: NA
j_call: TRBJ2-2
d_call: TRBD1
cdr3_aa: CASSLMGQGARDTGELFF
cdr3_nt: TGTGCCAGCAGCTTGATGGGACAGGGGGCGCGTGACACCGGGGAGCTGTTTTTT

v_call: TRBV5-4
clone_size: NA
j_call: TRBJ1-3
d_call: TRBD1
cdr3_aa: CASRQQGAAGNTIYF
cdr3_nt: TGTGCCAGCAGACAGCAGGGGGCGGCAGGAAACACCATATATTTT

v_call: TRBV9
clone_size: NA
j_call: TRBJ2-2
d_call: TRBD1
cdr3_aa: CASSVRTGPNTGELFF
cdr3_nt: TGTGCCAGCAGCGTAAGGACAGGACCGAACACCGGGGAGCTGTTTTTT

v_call: TRBV7-2
clone_size: NA
j_call: TRBJ2-2
d_call: TRBD2
cdr3_aa: CASSLPGLAGTGELFF
cdr3_nt: TGTGCCAGCAGCTTGCCGGGACTAGCGGGAACCGGGGAGCTGTTTTTT

v_call: TRBV19
clone_size: once
j_call: TRBJ1-1
d_call: NA
cdr3_aa: CASTEGVNTEAFF
cdr3_nt: TGTGCCAGTACGGAGGGCGTGAACACTGAAGCTTTCTTT

v_call: TRBV27
clone_size: NA
j_call: TRBJ2-2
d_call: TRBD1
cdr3_aa: CASSLGQGNTGELFF
cdr3_nt: TGTGCCAGCAGTTTAGGACAGGGGAACACCGGGGAGCTGTTTTTT

v_call: TRBV15
clone_size: NA
j_call: TRBJ2-3
d_call: TRBD1
cdr3_aa: CATSRGGQGARNTQYF
cdr3_nt: TGTGCCACCAGCAGAGGCGGACAGGGGGCGAGGAATACGCAGTATTTT

v_call: TRBV6-6
clone_size: NA
j_call: TRBJ1-3
d_call: NA
cdr3_aa: CASRGGSGNTIYF
cdr3_nt: TGTGCCAGCAGGGGGGGCTCTGGAAACACCATATATTTT

v_call: TRBV30
clone_size: NA
j_call: TRBJ1-5
d_call: NA
cdr3_aa: CAWSVQGRQPQHF
cdr3_nt: TGTGCCTGGAGTGTGCAGGGAAGACAGCCCCAGCATTTT

v_call: TRBV2
clone_size: many
j_call: TRBJ1-5
d_call: TRBD1
cdr3_aa: CASSLGTGGNQPQHF
cdr3_nt: TGTGCCAGCAGTTTAGGGACAGGGGGCAATCAGCCCCAGCATTTT

v_call: TRBV6-1
clone_size: NA
j_call: TRBJ1-5
d_call: NA
cdr3_aa: CASSEWGRGFYQPQHF
cdr3_nt: TGTGCCAGCAGTGAATGGGGCAGGGGTTTCTATCAGCCCCAGCATTTT

v_call: TRBV9
clone_size: NA
j_call: TRBJ2-2
d_call: TRBD2
cdr3_aa: CASSPYSGTSGRGAGELFF
cdr3_nt: TGTGCCAGCAGCCCCTACTCCGGGACTAGCGGGAGAGGGGCCGGGGAGCTGTTTTTT

v_call: TRBV5-5
clone_size: NA
j_call: TRBJ2-6
d_call: NA
cdr3_aa: CASRSLASGANVLTF
cdr3_nt: TGTGCCAGCAGATCCTTAGCCTCTGGGGCCAACGTCCTGACTTTC

v_call: TRBV7-3
clone_size: few
j_call: TRBJ2-2
d_call: TRBD1
cdr3_aa: CASSSFRGRAGELFF
cdr3_nt: TGTGCCAGCAGCTCTTTCAGGGGGCGAGCCGGGGAGCTGTTTTTT

v_call: TRBV9
clone_size: NA
j_call: TRBJ1-6
d_call: NA
cdr3_aa: CASSELGDVRSPLHF
cdr3_nt: TGTGCCAGCAGCGAGCTAGGGGATGTGCGGTCACCCCTCCACTTT

v_call: TRBV11-2
clone_size: NA
j_call: TRBJ2-5
d_call: TRBD2
cdr3_aa: CASSLRAGGGPIETQYF
cdr3_nt: TGTGCCAGCAGCCTAAGAGCGGGGGGAGGGCCCATAGAGACCCAGTACTTC

v_call: TRBV19
clone_size: NA
j_call: TRBJ2-1
d_call: TRBD2
cdr3_aa: CASSIPGTSGINEQFF
cdr3_nt: TGTGCCAGTAGTATCCCCGGGACTAGCGGGATTAATGAGCAGTTCTTC

v_call: TRBV6-6
clone_size: few
j_call: TRBJ1-1
d_call: NA
cdr3_aa: CASSRGWNTEAFF
cdr3_nt: TGTGCCAGCTCACGAGGGTGGAACACTGAAGCTTTCTTT

v_call: TRBV4-1
clone_size: NA
j_call: TRBJ1-5
d_call: NA
cdr3_aa: CASSLKRREPQHF
cdr3_nt: TGCGCCAGCAGCCTAAAGAGGCGAGAGCCCCAGCATTTT

v_call: TRBV20-1
clone_size: NA
j_call: TRBJ1-2
d_call: NA
cdr3_aa: CSATTYGYTF
cdr3_nt: TGCAGTGCTACTACCTATGGCTACACCTTC